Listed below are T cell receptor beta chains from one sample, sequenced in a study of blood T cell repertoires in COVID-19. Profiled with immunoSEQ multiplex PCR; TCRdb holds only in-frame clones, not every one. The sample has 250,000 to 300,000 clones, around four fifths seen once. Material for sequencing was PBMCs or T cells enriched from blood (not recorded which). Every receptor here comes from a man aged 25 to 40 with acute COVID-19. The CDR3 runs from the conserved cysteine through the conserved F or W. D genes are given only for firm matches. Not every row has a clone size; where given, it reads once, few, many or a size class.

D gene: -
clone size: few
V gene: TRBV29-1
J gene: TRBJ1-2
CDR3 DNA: TGCAGCGTTGAAGATTGGGGCGGACAGAATGGCTACACCTTC
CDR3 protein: CSVEDWGGQNGYTF

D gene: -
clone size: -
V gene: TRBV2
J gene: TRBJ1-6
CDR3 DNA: TGTGCCACCAACACAGGGCTTGATAATTCACCCCTCCACTTT
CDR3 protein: CATNTGLDNSPLHF

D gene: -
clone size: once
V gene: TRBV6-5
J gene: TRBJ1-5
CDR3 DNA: TGTGCCAGCAGTTACGTACGTGCCGGGCCCCAGCATTTT
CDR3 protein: CASSYVRAGPQHF

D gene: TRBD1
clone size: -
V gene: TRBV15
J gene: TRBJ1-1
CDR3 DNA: TGTGCCACCAGCACTCAGCTGACAGGGCCCTACACTGAAGCTTTCTTT
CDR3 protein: CATSTQLTGPYTEAFF

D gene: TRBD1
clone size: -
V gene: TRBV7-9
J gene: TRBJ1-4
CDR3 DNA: TGTGCCAGCAGCTTTCCCCGACAGGGAGCTGAAAAACTGTTTTTT
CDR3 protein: CASSFPRQGAEKLFF

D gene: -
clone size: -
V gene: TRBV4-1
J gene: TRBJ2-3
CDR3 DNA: TGCGCCAGCAGCCCTCAAGGCGGAGATACGCAGTATTTT
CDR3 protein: CASSPQGGDTQYF

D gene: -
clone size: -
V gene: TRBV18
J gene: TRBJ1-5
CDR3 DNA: TGTGCCAGCTCACCGGGCTGGAGCAATCAGCCCCAGCATTTT
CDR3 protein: CASSPGWSNQPQHF

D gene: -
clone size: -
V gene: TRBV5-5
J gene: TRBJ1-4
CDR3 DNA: TGTGCCAGCGGCCCTACAGGCTCAACTAATGAAAAACTGTTTTTT
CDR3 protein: CASGPTGSTNEKLFF

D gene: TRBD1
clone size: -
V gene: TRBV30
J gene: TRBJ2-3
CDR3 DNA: TGTGCCTGGCGGACAGGGGGCACAGATACGCAGTATTTT
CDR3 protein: CAWRTGGTDTQYF

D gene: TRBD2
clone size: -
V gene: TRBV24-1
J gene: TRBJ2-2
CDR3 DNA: TGTGCCACCAGTGATCCGACCAGCGGGAGTAACCGGGAGCTGTTTTTT
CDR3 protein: CATSDPTSGSNRELFF

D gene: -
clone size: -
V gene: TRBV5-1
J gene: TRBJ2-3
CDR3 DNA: TGTGCCAGCAGCCTCCGGGACTTAGGGATGGATACGCAGTATTTT
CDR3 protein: CASSLRDLGMDTQYF

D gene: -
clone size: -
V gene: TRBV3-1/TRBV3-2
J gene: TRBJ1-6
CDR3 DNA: TGTGCCAGCAGCCAAGATCGTCAGGTTTATTCACCCCTCCACTTT
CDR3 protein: CASSQDRQVYSPLHF